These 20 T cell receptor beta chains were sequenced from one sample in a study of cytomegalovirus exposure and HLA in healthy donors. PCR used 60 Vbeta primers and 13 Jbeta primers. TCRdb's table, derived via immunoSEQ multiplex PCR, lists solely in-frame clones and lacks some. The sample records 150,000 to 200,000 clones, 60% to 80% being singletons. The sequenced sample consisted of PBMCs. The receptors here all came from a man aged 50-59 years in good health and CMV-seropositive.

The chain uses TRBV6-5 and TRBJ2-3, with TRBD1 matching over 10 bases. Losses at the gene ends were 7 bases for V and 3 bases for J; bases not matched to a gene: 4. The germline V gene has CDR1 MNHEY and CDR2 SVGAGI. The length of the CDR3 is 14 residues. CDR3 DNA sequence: TGTGCCAGCACCCGGGACAGGGGAACAGATACGCAGTATTTT. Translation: CASTRDRGTDTQYF.

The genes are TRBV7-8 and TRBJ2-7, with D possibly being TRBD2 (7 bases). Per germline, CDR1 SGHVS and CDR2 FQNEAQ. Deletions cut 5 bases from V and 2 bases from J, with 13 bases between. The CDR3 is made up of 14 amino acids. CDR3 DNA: TGTGCCAGCAGCAAGGGGGGGCTTACCTACGAGCAGTACTTC. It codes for CASSKGGLTYEQYF.

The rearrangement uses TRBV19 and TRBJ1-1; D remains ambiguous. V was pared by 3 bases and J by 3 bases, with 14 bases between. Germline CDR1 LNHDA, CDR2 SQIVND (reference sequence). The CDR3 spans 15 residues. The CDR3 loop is CASSIFGFEDTEAFF. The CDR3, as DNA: TGTGCCAGTAGTATTTTCGGGTTTGAGGACACTGAAGCTTTCTTT.

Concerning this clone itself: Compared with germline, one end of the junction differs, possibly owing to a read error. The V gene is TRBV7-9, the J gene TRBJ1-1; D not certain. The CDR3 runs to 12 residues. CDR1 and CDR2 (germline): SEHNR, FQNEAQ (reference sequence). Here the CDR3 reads CSSSPPEAKAFF. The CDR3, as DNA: TGTTCCAGCAGCCCCCCGGAGGCTAAAGCTTTCTTT.

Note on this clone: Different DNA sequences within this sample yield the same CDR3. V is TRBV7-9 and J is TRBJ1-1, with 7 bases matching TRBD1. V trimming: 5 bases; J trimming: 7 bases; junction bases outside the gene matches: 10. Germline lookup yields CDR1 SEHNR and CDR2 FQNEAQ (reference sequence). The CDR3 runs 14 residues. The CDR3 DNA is TGTGCCAGCAGCCTGGGACAGAACCTAGGTGAAGCTTTCTTT. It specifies CASSLGQNLGEAFF.

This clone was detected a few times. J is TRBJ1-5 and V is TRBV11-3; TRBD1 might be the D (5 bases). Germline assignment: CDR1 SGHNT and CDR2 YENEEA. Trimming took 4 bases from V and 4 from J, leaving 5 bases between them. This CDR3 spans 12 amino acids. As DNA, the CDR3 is TGTGCCAGCAGCTCAGGGAATCAGCCCCAGCATTTT. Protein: CASSSGNQPQHF.

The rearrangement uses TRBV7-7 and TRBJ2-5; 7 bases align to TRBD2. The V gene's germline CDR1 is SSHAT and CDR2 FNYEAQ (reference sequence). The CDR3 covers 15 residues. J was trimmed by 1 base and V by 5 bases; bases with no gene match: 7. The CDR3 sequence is CASSPPGGTQETQYF. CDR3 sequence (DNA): TGTGCCAGCAGCCCCCCGGGGGGTACCCAAGAGACCCAGTACTTC.

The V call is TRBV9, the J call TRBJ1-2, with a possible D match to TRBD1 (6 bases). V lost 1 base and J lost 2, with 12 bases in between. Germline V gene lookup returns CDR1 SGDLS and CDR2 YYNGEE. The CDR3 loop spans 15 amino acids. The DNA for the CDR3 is TGTGCCAGCAGCGTAATGTCAGGGGCAAACTATGGCTACACCTTC. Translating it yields CASSVMSGANYGYTF.

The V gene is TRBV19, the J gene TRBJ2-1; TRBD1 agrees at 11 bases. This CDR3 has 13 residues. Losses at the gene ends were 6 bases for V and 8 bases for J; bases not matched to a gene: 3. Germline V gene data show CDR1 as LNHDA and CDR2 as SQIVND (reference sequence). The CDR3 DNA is TGTGCCAGTAGACGGACAGGGGGCGATGAGCAGTTCTTC. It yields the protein CASRRTGGDEQFF.

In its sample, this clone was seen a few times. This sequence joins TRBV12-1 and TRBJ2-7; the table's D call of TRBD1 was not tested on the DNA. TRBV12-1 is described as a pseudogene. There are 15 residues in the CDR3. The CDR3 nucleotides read TGTGCCAGCAGCTCACTGCGGGACAGTCCCTACGAGCAGTACGTC. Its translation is CASSSLRDSPYEQYV.

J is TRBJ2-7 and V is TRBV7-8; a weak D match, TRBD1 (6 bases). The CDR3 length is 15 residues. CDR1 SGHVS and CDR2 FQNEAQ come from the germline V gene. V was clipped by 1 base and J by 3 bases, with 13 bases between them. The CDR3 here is CASSLGRQVNYEQYF. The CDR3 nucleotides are TGTGCCAGCAGCTTAGGGCGACAGGTTAACTACGAGCAGTACTTC.

In DNA, the CDR3 is TGTGCCAGCAGCTTCAGCGGGGGGGGGCAAAGGAACATTCAGTACTTC. It specifies CASSFSGGGQRNIQYF. This rearrangement joins TRBV7-2 to TRBJ2-4, with 10 bases identical to TRBD2. The CDR3 totals 16 residues. The J segment lost 7 bases and the V segment lost 3 bases, leaving 9 bases of the junction unmatched. Germline assignment: CDR1 SGHTA and CDR2 FQGNSA.

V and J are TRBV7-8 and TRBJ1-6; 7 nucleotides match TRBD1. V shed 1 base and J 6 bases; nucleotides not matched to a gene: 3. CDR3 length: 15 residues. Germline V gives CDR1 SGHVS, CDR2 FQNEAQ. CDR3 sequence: CASSLVRGVNSPLHF. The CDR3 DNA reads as TGTGCCAGCAGCTTAGTCAGGGGGGTTAATTCACCCCTCCACTTT.

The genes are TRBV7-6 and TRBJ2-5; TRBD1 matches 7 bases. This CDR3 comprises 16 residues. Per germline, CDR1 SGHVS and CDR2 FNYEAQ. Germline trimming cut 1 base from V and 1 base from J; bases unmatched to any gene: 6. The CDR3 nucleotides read TGTGCCAGCAGCTTAGTGGGCAGGGGGATCCAAGAGACCCAGTACTTC. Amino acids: CASSLVGRGIQETQYF.

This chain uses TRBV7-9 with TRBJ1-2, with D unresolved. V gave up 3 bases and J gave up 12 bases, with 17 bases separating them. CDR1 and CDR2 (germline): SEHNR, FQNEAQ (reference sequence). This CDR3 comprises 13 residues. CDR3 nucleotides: TGTGCCAGCAGCTTCTCCACACCTTCGCGGGACACCTTC. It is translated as CASSFSTPSRDTF.

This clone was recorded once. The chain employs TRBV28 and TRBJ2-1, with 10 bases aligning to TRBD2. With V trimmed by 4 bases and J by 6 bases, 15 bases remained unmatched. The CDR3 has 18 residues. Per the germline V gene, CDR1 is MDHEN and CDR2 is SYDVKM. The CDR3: CASSSGSHLAGGGNEQFF. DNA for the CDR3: TGTGCCAGCAGTTCCGGATCCCACTTAGCGGGGGGTGGCAATGAGCAGTTCTTC.

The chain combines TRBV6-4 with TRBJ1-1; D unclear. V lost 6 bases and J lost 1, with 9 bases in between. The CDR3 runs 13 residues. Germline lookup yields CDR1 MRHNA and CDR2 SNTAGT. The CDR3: CASSAIRNTEAFF. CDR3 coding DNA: TGTGCCAGCAGCGCGATACGGAACACTGAAGCTTTCTTT.

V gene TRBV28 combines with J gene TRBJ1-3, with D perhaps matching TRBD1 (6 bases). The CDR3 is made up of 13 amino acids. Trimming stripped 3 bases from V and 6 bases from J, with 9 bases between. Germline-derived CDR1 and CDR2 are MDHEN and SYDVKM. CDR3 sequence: CASSLGAANTIYF. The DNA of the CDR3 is TGTGCCAGCAGTTTGGGGGCGGCAAACACCATATATTTT.

CDR3 sequence reads: CASSLAPSGGVNEQFF. Written as DNA, the CDR3 is TGTGCCAGCAGCTTAGCTCCTAGCGGGGGGGTGAATGAGCAGTTCTTC. The genes are TRBV13 and TRBJ2-1; 12 positions agree with TRBD2. CDR3 length: 16 amino acids. The germline CDR1 and CDR2 sequences are PRHDT and FYEKMQ (reference sequence). With 1 base clipped from V and 7 bases from J, the junction kept 5 bases outside the gene matches.

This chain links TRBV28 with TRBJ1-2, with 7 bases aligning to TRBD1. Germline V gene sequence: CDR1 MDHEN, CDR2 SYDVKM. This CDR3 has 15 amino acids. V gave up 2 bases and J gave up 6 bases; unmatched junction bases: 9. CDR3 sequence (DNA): TGTGCCAGCAGTTTACCCCTGACAGGGTACGATGGCTACACCTTC. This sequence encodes CASSLPLTGYDGYTF.